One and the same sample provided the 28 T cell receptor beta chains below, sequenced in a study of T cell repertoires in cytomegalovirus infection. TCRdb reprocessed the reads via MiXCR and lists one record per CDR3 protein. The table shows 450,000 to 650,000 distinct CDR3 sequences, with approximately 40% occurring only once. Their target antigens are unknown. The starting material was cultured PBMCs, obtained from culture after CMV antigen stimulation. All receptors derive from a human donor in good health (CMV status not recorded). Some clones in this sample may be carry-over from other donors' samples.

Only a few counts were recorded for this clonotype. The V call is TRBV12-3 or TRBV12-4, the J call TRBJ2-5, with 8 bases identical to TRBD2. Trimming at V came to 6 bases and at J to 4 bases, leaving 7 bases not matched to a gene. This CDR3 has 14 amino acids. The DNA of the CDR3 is TGTGCCAGCAGCTTTACCGGGGGGGCAGAGACCCAGTACTTC. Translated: CASSFTGGAETQYF.

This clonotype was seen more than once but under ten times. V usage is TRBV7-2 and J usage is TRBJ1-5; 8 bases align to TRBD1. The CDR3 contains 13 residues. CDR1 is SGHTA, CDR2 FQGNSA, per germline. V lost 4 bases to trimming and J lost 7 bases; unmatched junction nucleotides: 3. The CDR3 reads CASSSYRGQPQHF. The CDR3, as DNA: TGTGCCAGCAGCTCGTACAGGGGGCAGCCCCAGCATTTT.

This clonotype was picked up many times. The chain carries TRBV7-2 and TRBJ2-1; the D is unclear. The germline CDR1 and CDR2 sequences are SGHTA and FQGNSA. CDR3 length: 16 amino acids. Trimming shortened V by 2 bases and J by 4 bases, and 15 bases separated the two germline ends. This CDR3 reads CASSLSLSRRYNEQFF. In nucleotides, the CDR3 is TGTGCCAGCAGCTTATCCTTAAGCCGGAGATACAATGAGCAGTTCTTC. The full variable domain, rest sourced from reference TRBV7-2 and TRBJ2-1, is GAGVSQSPSNKVTEKGKDVELRCDPISGHTALYWYRQSLGQGLEFLIYFQGNSAPDKSGLPSDRFSAERTGGSVSTLTIQRTQQEDSAVYLCASSLSLSRRYNEQFFGPGTRLTVL.

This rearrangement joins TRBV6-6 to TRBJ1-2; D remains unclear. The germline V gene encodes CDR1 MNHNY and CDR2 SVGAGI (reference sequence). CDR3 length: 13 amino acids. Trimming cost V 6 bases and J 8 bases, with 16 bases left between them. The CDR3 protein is CASSGTAAGGYTF. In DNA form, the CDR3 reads TGTGCCAGCAGCGGTACAGCCGCGGGGGGCTACACCTTC.

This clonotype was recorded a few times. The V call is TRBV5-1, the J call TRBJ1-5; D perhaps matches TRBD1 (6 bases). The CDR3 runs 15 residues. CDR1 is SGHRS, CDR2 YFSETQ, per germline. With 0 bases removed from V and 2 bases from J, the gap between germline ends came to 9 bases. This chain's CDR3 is CASSLEGVGNQPQHF. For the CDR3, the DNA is TGCGCCAGCAGCTTGGAGGGGGTGGGCAATCAGCCCCAGCATTTT. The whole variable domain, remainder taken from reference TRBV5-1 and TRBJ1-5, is KAGVTQTPRYLIKTRGQQVTLSCSPISGHRSVSWYQQTPGQGLQFLFEYFSETQRNKGNFPGRFSGRQFSNSRSEMNVSTLELGDSALYLCASSLEGVGNQPQHFGDGTRLSIL.

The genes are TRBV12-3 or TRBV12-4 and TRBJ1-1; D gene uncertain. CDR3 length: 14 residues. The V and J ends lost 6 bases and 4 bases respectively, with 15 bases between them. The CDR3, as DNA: TGTGCCAGCAGGCTAACTTGGGATGGCACTGAAGCTTTCTTT. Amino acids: CASRLTWDGTEAFF.

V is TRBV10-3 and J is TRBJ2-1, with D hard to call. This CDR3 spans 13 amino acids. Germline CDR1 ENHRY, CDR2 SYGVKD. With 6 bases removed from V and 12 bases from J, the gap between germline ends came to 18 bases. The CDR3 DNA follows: TGTGCCATCAGGGGCTCGTTAACGAAATGGCAGTTCTTC. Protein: CAIRGSLTKWQFF.

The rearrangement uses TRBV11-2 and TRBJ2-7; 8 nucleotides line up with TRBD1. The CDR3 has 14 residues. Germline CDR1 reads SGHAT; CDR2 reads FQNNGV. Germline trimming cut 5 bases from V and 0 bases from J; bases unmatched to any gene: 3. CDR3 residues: CASSTDRDSYEQYF. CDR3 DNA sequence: TGTGCCAGCAGCACGGACAGGGACTCCTACGAGCAGTACTTC.

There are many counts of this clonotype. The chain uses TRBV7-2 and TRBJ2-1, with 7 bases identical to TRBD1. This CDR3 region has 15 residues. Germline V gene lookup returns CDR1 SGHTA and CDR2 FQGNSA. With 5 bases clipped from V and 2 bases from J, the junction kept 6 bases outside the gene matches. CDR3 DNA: TGTGCCAGCAGCCGATTCCAGGGGGCCTACAATGAGCAGTTCTTC. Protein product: CASSRFQGAYNEQFF.

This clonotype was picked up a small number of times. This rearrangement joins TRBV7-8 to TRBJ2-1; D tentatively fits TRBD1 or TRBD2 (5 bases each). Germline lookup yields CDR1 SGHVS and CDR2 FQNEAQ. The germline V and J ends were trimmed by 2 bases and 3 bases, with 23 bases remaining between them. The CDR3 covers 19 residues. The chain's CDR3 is CASSLNGGGAQPLYNEQFF. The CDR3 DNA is TGTGCCAGCAGCTTAAATGGTGGGGGAGCACAGCCACTCTACAATGAGCAGTTCTTC.

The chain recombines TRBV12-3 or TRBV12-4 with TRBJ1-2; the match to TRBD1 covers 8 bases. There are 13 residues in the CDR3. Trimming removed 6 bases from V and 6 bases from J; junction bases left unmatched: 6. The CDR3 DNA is TGTGCCAGCAGCCTTCTACAGGGGGATGGCTACACCTTC. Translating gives CASSLLQGDGYTF.

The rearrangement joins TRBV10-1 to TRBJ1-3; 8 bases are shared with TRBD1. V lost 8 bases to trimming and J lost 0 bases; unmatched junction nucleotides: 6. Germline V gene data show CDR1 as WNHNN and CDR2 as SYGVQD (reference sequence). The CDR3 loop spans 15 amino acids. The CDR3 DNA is TGCGCCAGCTCAGGGGGCCGGAGCTCTGGAAACACCATATATTTT. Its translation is CASSGGRSSGNTIYF.

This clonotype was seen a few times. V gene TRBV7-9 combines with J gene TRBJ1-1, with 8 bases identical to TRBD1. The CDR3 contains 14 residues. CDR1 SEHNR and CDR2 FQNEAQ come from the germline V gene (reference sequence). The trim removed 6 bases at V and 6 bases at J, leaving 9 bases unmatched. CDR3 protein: CASSPRTGLSEAFF. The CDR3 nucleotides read TGTGCCAGCAGTCCCCGGACAGGGCTTTCTGAAGCTTTCTTT.

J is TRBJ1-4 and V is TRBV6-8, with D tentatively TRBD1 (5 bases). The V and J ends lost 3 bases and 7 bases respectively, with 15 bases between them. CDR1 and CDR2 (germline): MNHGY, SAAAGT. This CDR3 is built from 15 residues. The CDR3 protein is CASSYFAGRVEKLFF. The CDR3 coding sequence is TGTGCCAGCAGTTATTTCGCAGGGCGGGTTGAAAAACTGTTTTTT.

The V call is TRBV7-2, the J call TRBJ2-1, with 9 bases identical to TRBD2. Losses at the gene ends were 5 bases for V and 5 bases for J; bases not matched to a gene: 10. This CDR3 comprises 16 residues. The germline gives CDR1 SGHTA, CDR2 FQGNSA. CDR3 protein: CASSRRGGVWDNEQFF. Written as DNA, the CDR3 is TGTGCCAGCAGCCGGCGCGGGGGGGTATGGGACAATGAGCAGTTCTTC. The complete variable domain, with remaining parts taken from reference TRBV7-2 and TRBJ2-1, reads GAGVSQSPSNKVTEKGKDVELRCDPISGHTALYWYRQSLGQGLEFLIYFQGNSAPDKSGLPSDRFSAERTGGSVSTLTIQRTQQEDSAVYLCASSRRGGVWDNEQFFGPGTRLTVL.

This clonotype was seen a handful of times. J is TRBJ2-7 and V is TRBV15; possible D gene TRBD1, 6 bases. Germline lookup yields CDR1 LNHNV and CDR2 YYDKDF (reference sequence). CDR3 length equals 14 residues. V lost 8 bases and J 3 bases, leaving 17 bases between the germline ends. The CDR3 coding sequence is TGTGCCACCCGCGGGTCCGGACAGAGCTACGAGCAGTACTTC. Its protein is CATRGSGQSYEQYF.

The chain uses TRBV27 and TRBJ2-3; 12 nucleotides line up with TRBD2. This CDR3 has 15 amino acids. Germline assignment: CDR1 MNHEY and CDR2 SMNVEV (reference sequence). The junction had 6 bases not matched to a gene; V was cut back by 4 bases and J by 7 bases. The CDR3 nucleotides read TGTGCCAGCAGTTCCCTAGCGGGGGGGCCGAATACGCAGTATTTT. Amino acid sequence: CASSSLAGGPNTQYF.

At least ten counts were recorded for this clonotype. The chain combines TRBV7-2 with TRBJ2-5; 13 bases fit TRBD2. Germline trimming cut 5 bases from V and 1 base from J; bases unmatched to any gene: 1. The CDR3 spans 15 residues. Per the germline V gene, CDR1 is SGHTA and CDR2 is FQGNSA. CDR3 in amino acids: CASSRTSGSQETQYF. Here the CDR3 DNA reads TGTGCCAGCAGCCGGACTAGCGGGAGCCAAGAGACCCAGTACTTC.

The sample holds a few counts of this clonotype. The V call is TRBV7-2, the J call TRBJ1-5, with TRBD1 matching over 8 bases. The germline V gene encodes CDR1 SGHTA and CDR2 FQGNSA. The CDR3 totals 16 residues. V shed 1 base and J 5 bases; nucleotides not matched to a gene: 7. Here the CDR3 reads CASSLGWGTGDQPQHF. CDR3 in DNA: TGTGCCAGCAGCTTAGGATGGGGGACAGGCGATCAGCCCCAGCATTTT.

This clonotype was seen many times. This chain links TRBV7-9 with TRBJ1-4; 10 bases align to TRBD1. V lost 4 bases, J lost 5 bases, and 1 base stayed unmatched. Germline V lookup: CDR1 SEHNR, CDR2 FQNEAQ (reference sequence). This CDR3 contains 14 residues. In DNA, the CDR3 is TGTGCCAGCAGCTCGGGACAGGGGAATGAAAAACTGTTTTTT. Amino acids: CASSSGQGNEKLFF.

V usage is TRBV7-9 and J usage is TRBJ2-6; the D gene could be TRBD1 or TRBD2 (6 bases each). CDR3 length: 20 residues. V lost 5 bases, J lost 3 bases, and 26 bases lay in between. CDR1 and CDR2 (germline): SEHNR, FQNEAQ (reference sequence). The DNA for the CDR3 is TGTGCCAGCAGCCGAAGGGGGGCGGATAGTTTGTTTGGTGGGGCCAACGTCCTGACTTTC. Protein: CASSRRGADSLFGGANVLTF. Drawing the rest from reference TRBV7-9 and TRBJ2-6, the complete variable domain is DTGVSQNPRHKITKRGQNVTFRCDPISEHNRLYWYRQTLGQGPEFLTYFQNEAQLEKSRLLSDRFSAERPKGSFSTLEIQRTEQGDSAMYLCASSRRGADSLFGGANVLTFGAGSRLTVL.

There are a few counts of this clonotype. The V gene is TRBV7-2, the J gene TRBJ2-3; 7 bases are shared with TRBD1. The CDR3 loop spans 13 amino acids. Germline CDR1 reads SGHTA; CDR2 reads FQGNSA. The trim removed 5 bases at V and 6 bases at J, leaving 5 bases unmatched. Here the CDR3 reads CASSISRGDTQYF. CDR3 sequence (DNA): TGTGCCAGCAGCATAAGCAGGGGGGATACGCAGTATTTT.

The CDR3 nucleotides read TGTGCCAGCTTCCGACGGGACGGAAACTACGAGCAGTACTTC. Amino acid sequence: CASFRRDGNYEQYF. The chain recombines TRBV5-6 with TRBJ2-7; the D gene could be TRBD1 or TRBD2 (5 bases each). The CDR3 has 14 amino acids. Trimming left V 7 bases short and J 3 bases short, with 17 bases between. Germline V gene data show CDR1 as SGHDT and CDR2 as YYEEEE.

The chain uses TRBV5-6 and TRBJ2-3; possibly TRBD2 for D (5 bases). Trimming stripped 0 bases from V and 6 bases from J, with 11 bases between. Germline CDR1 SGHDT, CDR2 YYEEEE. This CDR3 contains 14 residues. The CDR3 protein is CASSLGRVPDTQYF. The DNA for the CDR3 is TGTGCCAGCAGCTTGGGGCGGGTCCCCGATACGCAGTATTTT.

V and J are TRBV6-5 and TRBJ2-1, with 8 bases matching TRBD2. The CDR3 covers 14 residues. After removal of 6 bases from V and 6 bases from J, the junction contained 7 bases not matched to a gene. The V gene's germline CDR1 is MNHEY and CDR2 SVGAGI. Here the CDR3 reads CASRGWTSSNEQFF. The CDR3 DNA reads TGTGCCAGCAGGGGTTGGACTAGCAGCAATGAGCAGTTCTTC.

CDR3 in amino acids: CASSLAPATSGGPSYEQYF. The CDR3 nucleotides are TGCGCCAGCAGCTTGGCCCCAGCCACTAGCGGGGGTCCTTCCTACGAGCAGTACTTC. The chain recombines TRBV5-1 with TRBJ2-7; 11 bases fit TRBD2. V was clipped by 0 bases and J by 1 base; unmatched bases: 12. The CDR3 consists of 19 residues. Germline-derived CDR1 and CDR2 are SGHRS and YFSETQ. Complete variable domain (other parts from reference TRBV5-1 and TRBJ2-7): KAGVTQTPRYLIKTRGQQVTLSCSPISGHRSVSWYQQTPGQGLQFLFEYFSETQRNKGNFPGRFSGRQFSNSRSEMNVSTLELGDSALYLCASSLAPATSGGPSYEQYFGPGTRLTVT.

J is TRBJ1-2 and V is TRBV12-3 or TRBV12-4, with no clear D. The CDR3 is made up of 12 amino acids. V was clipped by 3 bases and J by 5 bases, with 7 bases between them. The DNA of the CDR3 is TGTGCCAGCAGTTTTCAGCTATATGGCTACACCTTC. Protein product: CASSFQLYGYTF.

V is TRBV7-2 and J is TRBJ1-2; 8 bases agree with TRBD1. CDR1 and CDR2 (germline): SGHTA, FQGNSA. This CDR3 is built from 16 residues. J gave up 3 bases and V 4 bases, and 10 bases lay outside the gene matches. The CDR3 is CASSSTRDRRYYGYTF. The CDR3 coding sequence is TGTGCCAGCAGCTCCACCCGGGACAGGCGATACTATGGCTACACCTTC.